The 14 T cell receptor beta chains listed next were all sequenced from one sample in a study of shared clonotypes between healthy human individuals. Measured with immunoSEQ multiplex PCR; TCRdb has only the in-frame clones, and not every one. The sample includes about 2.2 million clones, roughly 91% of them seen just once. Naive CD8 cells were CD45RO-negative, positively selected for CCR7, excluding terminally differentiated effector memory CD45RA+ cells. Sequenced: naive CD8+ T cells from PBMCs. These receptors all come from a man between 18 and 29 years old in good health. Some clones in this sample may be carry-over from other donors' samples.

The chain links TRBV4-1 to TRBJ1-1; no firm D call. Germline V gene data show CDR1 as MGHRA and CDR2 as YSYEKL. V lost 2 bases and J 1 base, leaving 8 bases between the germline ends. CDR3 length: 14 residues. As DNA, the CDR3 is TGCGCCAGCAGCCAACAAACAGCGAACACTGAAGCTTTCTTT. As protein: CASSQQTANTEAFF.

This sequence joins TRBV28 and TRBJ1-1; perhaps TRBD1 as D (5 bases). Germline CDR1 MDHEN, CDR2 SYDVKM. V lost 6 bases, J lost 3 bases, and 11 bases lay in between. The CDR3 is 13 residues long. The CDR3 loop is CASRSWGDTEAFF. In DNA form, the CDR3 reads TGTGCCAGCAGATCATGGGGGGACACTGAAGCTTTCTTT.

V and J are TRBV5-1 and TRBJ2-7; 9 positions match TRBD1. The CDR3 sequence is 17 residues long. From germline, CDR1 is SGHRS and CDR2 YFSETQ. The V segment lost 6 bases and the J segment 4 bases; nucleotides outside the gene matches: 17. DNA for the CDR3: TGCGCCAGCACCTCATTCAAATCGGGACAGGGCACTTACGAGCAGTACTTC. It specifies CASTSFKSGQGTYEQYF.

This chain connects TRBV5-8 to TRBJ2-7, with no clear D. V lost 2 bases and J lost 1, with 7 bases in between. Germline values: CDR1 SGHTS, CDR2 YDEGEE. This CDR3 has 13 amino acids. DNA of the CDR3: TGTGCCAGCAGCTTTTTCGGTTCCTACGAGCAGTACTTC. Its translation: CASSFFGSYEQYF.

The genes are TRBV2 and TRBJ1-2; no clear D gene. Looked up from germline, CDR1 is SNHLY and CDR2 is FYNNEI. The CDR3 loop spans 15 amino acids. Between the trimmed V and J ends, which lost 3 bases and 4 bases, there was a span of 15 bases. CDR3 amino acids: CASSEPGRTRYGYTF. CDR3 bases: TGTGCCAGCAGTGAGCCAGGACGGACTCGCTATGGCTACACCTTC.

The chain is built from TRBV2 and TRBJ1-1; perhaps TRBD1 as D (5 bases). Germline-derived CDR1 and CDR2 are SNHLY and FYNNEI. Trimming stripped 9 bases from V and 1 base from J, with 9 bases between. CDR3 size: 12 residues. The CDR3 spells CARADRNTEAFF. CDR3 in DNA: TGTGCCAGAGCCGACAGGAACACTGAAGCTTTCTTT.

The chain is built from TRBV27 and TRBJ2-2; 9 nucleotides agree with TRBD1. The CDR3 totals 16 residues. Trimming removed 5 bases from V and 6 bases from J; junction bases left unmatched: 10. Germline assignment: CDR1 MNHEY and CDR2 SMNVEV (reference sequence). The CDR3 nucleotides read TGTGCCAGCAGTACTTTACTCGGACAGGGGCCCGGGGAGCTGTTTTTT. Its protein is CASSTLLGQGPGELFF.

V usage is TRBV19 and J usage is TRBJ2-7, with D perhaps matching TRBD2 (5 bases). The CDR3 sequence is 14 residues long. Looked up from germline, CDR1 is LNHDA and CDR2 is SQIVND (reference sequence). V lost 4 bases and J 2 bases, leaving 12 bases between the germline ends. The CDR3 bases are TGTGCCAGTAGTACCTTAGGAGGAGCCTACGAGCAGTACTTC. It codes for CASSTLGGAYEQYF. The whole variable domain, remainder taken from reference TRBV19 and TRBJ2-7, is DGGITQSPKYLFRKEGQNVTLSCEQNLNHDAMYWYRQDPGQGLRLIYYSQIVNDFQKGDIAEGYSVSREKKESFPLTVTSAQKNPTAFYLCASSTLGGAYEQYFGPGTRLTVT.

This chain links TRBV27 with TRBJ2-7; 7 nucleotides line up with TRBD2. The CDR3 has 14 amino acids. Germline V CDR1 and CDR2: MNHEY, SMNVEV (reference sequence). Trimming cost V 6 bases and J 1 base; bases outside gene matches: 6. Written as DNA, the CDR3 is TGTGCCAGCAGGGGCGGGAGCGAATCCTACGAGCAGTACTTC. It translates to CASRGGSESYEQYF.

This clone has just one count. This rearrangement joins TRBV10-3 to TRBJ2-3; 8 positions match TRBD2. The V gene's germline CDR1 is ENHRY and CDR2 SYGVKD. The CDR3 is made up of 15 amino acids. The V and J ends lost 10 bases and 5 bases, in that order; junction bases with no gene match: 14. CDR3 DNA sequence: TGTGCCAGCGCAAGTCCGGGAGGGCCCGAAGATACGCAGTATTTT. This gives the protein CASASPGGPEDTQYF.

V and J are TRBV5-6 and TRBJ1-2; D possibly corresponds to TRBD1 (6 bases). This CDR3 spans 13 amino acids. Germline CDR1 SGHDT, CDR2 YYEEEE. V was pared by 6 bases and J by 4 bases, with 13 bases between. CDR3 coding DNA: TGTGCCAGCATGGAAGGGGGTGGCTATGGCTACACCTTC. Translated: CASMEGGGYGYTF.

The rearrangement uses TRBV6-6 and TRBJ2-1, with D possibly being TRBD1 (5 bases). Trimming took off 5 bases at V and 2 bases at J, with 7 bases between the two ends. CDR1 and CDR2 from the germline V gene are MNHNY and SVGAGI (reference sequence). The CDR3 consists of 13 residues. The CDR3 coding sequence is TGTGCCAGCAGTCCGACAGCCTACAATGAGCAGTTCTTC. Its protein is CASSPTAYNEQFF.

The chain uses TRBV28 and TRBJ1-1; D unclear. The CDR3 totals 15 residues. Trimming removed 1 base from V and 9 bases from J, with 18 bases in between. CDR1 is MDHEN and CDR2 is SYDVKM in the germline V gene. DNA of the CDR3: TGTGCCAGCAGTTTATCTCTGGAGCCCGGGAGGCAAGCTTTCTTT. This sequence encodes CASSLSLEPGRQAFF.

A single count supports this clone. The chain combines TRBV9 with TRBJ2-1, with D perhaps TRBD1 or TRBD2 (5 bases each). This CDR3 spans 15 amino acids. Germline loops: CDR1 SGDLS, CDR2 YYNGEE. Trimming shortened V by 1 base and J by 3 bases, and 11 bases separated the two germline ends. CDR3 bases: TGTGCCAGCAGCGTATCCAGGGAGTTCTACAATGAGCAGTTCTTC. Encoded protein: CASSVSREFYNEQFF.